The 5 T cell receptor beta chains listed next were all sequenced from one sample in a study of long-term antiretroviral therapy in people with HIV. Sequencing relied on immunoSEQ assay v3.0, run at survey level. The assay was immunoSEQ multiplex PCR, and TCRdb's table has in-frame clones only and misses some. The table has about 17,000 clones, just over 90% seen once. The input for sequencing was unsorted PBMCs, taken 0.6 years after starting antiretroviral therapy. These receptors were taken from a woman aged 35 to 49 with HIV.

The chain has TRBV7-2 and TRBJ1-1; D uncertain. The CDR3 sequence is 14 residues long. Trimming stripped 2 bases from V and 5 bases from J, with 12 bases between. CDR1 and CDR2 (germline): SGHTA, FQGNSA. CDR3 sequence reads: CASSLLTRRTEAFF. In DNA form, the CDR3 reads TGTGCCAGCAGCTTATTGACCCGGAGGACTGAAGCTTTCTTT.

This sequence joins TRBV5-1 and TRBJ1-1, with 7 bases matching TRBD1. The CDR3 is 15 residues long. V was pared by 4 bases and J by 6 bases, with 12 bases of the junction left unmatched. The germline gives CDR1 SGHRS, CDR2 YFSETQ. CDR3 bases: TGCGCCAGCAGCGCAAACAGGGGAGAAACGGCTGAAGCTTTCTTT. This translates into CASSANRGETAEAFF.

This clone showed up just once. The V gene is TRBV7-8, the J gene TRBJ2-3, with D uncertain. The CDR3 has 15 amino acids. Germline values: CDR1 SGHVS, CDR2 FQNEAQ. V lost 1 base to trimming and J lost 2 bases, with 10 bases between them. CDR3 sequence (DNA): TGTGCCAGCAGCTTAGATATGGGTGACACAGATACGCAGTATTTT. This translates into CASSLDMGDTDTQYF.

This chain joins TRBV27 and TRBJ1-6, with 8 nucleotides matching TRBD1. J lost 9 bases, V lost 5 bases, and 6 bases had no gene match. The CDR3 contains 14 residues. From germline, CDR1 is MNHEY and CDR2 SMNVEV (reference sequence). For the CDR3, the DNA is TGTGCCAGCAGTACTCGGACAGGGCTTTCACCCCTCCACTTT. Protein sequence: CASSTRTGLSPLHF.

The chain combines TRBV5-1 with TRBJ2-2; possible D gene TRBD2, 6 bases. Germline V CDR1 and CDR2: SGHRS, YFSETQ. Trimming took 0 bases from V and 13 from J, leaving 19 bases between them. This CDR3 is 15 amino acids long. CDR3 sequence (DNA): TGCGCCAGCAGCTTGGTTCAAGTAGCGGAGGGAGGGCTGTTTTTT. Residues: CASSLVQVAEGGLFF.